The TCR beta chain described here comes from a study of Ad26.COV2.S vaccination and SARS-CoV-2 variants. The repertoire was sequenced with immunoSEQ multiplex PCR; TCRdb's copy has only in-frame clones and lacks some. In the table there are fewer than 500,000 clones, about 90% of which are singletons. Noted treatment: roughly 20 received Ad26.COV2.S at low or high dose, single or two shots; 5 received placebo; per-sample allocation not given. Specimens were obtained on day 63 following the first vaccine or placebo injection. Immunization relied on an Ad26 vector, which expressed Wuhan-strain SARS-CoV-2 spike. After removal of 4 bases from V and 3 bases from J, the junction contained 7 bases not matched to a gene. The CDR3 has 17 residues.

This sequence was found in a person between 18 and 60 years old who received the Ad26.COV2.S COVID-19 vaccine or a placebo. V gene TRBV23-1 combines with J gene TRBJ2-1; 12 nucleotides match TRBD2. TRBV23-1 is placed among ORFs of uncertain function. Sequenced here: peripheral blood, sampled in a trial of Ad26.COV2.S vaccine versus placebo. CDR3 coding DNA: TGCGCCAGCAGTCTCTCGACTAGCGGGGGTTACTACAATGAGCAGTTCTTC. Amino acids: CASSLSTSGGYYNEQFF.